This entry lists 23 T cell receptor beta chains sequenced from one sample in a study of T cell responses to AZD1222 COVID-19 vaccine (dated by TCRdb to 2020 to 2022). Libraries were prepared through the immunoSEQ multiplex PCR assay. TCRdb took this table from immuneACCESS and kept in-frame rearrangements with V and J called. Such tables lack part of the clones; where checked against another copy, unresolved V genes explain under half of the gap, and the rest is unexplained. The sample table lists about 130,000 clones, approximately 86% of them with a count of one. The top ten constitute around 12% of the sample. According to the study, the label for this sample's time point signals: baseline before first vaccination. The sequenced sample was peripheral blood, obtained on day 0 of AZD1222 vaccination. All receptors come from an adult in good health.

The chain is built from TRBV3-1 (or the pseudogene TRBV3-2) and TRBJ1-5; 9 bases align to TRBD1. The germline CDR1 and CDR2 sequences are LGHDT and YNNKEL (reference sequence). The CDR3 extends over 17 amino acids. V lost 4 bases, J lost 2 bases, and 9 bases stayed unmatched. CDR3 DNA sequence: TGTGCCAGCAGCCGTCATTTCCGGGACAGGGGCAATCAGCCCCAGCATTTT. Amino acids: CASSRHFRDRGNQPQHF.

This chain joins TRBV29-1 and TRBJ1-1, with D perhaps matching TRBD1 (5 bases). Germline CDR1 is SQVTM and CDR2 is ANQGSEA. The CDR3 sequence is 13 residues long. Trimming stripped 6 bases from V and 0 bases from J, with 11 bases between. CDR3 nucleotides: TGCAGCGTCCTGACAGTGATGAACACTGAAGCTTTCTTT. This sequence encodes CSVLTVMNTEAFF.

Written as DNA, the CDR3 is TGTGCCAGCAGATTTCATATGAACACTGAAGCTTTCTTT. Translation gives CASRFHMNTEAFF. The rearrangement uses TRBV27 and TRBJ1-1; D remains unclear. This CDR3 contains 13 residues. The germline gives CDR1 MNHEY, CDR2 SMNVEV (reference sequence). V lost 6 bases and J lost 0, with 8 bases in between.

The chain employs TRBV28 and TRBJ2-7; TRBD1 is a possible D gene (5 bases). Trimming took off 6 bases at V and 3 bases at J, with 9 bases between the two ends. This CDR3 comprises 12 residues. Germline CDR1 is MDHEN and CDR2 is SYDVKM. The CDR3 reads CASSPQGYEQYF. The DNA for the CDR3 is TGTGCCAGCAGCCCTCAGGGCTACGAGCAGTACTTC.

The chain has TRBV6-5 and TRBJ1-2; 8 bases are shared with TRBD1. V was clipped by 5 bases and J by 4 bases; unmatched bases: 9. Germline CDR1 reads MNHEY; CDR2 reads SVGAGI. The CDR3 is 15 amino acids. CDR3 sequence (DNA): TGTGCCAGCAGTACGATGTGGGACAGGACCTATGGCTACACCTTC. Translation gives CASSTMWDRTYGYTF.

The V call is TRBV7-2, the J call TRBJ2-7; 10 positions match TRBD2. Germline V CDR1 and CDR2: SGHTA, FQGNSA. V dropped 5 bases and J dropped 1; count of bases not matched to a gene: 8. CDR3 length: 16 residues. The CDR3 DNA is TGTGCCAGCAGCGGTATCACTAGCGGGATTTCCTACGAGCAGTACTTC. Its translation is CASSGITSGISYEQYF. Supplemented by reference TRBV7-2 and TRBJ2-7, the full variable domain reads GAGVSQSPSNKVTEKGKDVELRCDPISGHTALYWYRQSLGQGLEFLIYFQGNSAPDKSGLPSDRFSAERTGGSVSTLTIQRTQQEDSAVYLCASSGITSGISYEQYFGPGTRLTVT.

This chain uses TRBV3-1 (or the pseudogene TRBV3-2) with TRBJ1-2; TRBD1 agrees at 7 bases. The CDR3 has 16 amino acids. J was trimmed by 3 bases and V by 2 bases; bases with no gene match: 9. Germline CDR1 reads LGHDT; CDR2 reads YNNKEL (reference sequence). Here the CDR3 reads CASSQRGGQSHYGYTF. The CDR3 nucleotides read TGTGCCAGCAGCCAAAGGGGGGGACAGTCTCACTATGGCTACACCTTC.

The rearrangement joins TRBV6-1 to TRBJ1-1, with D perhaps matching TRBD1 (5 bases). Trimming pared 2 bases from V and 6 bases from J, leaving 22 bases between. The germline gives CDR1 MNHNS, CDR2 SASEGT. The CDR3 consists of 17 residues. In DNA form, the CDR3 reads TGTGCCAGCAGTGAACGGGTGGGGGGGAACTTAGGTGCTGAAGCTTTCTTT. Its protein is CASSERVGGNLGAEAFF.

V usage is TRBV7-2 and J usage is TRBJ2-5, with 7 bases matching TRBD2. The germline gives CDR1 SGHTA, CDR2 FQGNSA. V was clipped by 5 bases and J by 5 bases; unmatched bases: 11. This CDR3 has 15 amino acids. The CDR3, as DNA: TGTGCCAGCAGCCACGGGGGGAGGGGTGGTGAGACCCAGTACTTC. Amino acids: CASSHGGRGGETQYF.

The V gene is TRBV30, the J gene TRBJ1-2; perhaps TRBD1 as D (5 bases). Germline CDR1 is GTSNPN and CDR2 is SVGIG (reference sequence). V was cut by 3 bases and J by 6 bases, with 17 bases left in between. The CDR3 has 14 amino acids. The CDR3 nucleotides are TGTGCCTGGAGGGCATGGGGGGGTCTAAATGGCTACACCTTC. Amino acid sequence: CAWRAWGGLNGYTF. Supplemented by reference TRBV30 and TRBJ1-2, the full variable domain reads SQTIHQWPATLVQPVGSPLSLECTVEGTSNPNLYWYRQAAGRGLQLLFYSVGIGQISSEVPQNLSASRPQDRQFILSSKKLLLSDSGFYLCAWRAWGGLNGYTFGSGTRLTVV.

This clone was seen a few times. CDR3 sequence reads: CASSNLTGSGNTIYF. For the CDR3, the DNA is TGTGCCAGCAGCAACCTCACGGGGTCTGGAAACACCATATATTTT. This rearrangement joins TRBV7-9 to TRBJ1-3; D gene unclear. Trimming cost V 5 bases and J 1 base, with 12 bases left between them. The CDR3 runs to 15 residues. The V gene's germline CDR1 is SEHNR and CDR2 FQNEAQ (reference sequence).

This rearrangement joins TRBV9 to TRBJ2-5, with 8 bases matching TRBD1. V dropped 4 bases and J dropped 4; count of bases not matched to a gene: 12. The CDR3 is 16 amino acids. Germline lookup yields CDR1 SGDLS and CDR2 YYNGEE. In DNA form, the CDR3 reads TGTGCCAGCAGCTCACAAGGTGGACAGGGCCCAGAGACCCAGTACTTC. Translation gives CASSSQGGQGPETQYF.

The V and J genes are TRBV4-1 and TRBJ1-2; 8 positions match TRBD1. Looked up from germline, CDR1 is MGHRA and CDR2 is YSYEKL. J gave up 4 bases and V 5 bases, and 12 bases lay outside the gene matches. This CDR3 contains 16 residues. CDR3 nucleotide sequence: TGCGCCAGCAGCGCAAGATATGTGACAGGGGCCTATGGCTACACCTTC. Encoded protein: CASSARYVTGAYGYTF.

The rearrangement joins TRBV7-9 to TRBJ2-3, with 7 bases identical to TRBD1. V shed 3 bases, J shed 1 base, and the junction held 4 bases outside the gene matches. The CDR3 has 15 residues. The germline CDR1 and CDR2 sequences are SEHNR and FQNEAQ (reference sequence). The CDR3 loop is CASSFMGQRTDTQYF. Written as DNA, the CDR3 is TGTGCCAGCAGCTTTATGGGACAGCGCACAGATACGCAGTATTTT.

Remarks on this clone: Other DNA sequences in the sample encode the same CDR3. The chain uses TRBV5-5 and TRBJ2-3; 10 bases are shared with TRBD2. The CDR3 contains 15 residues. Losses at the gene ends were 4 bases for V and 4 bases for J; bases not matched to a gene: 6. Germline V CDR1 and CDR2: SGHKS, YYEKEE (reference sequence). The CDR3 protein is CASSLAGDPPDTQYF. The CDR3 bases are TGTGCCAGCAGCCTAGCGGGAGATCCCCCAGATACGCAGTATTTT. Using reference TRBV5-5 and TRBJ2-3 for the parts outside the CDR3, the full variable domain is DAGVTQSPTHLIKTRGQQVTLRCSPISGHKSVSWYQQVLGQGPQFIFQYYEKEERGRGNFPDRFSARQFPNYSSELNVNALLLGDSALYLCASSLAGDPPDTQYFGPGTRLTVL.

The rearrangement links TRBV27 to TRBJ1-5; D is ambiguous. Trimming took 1 base from V and 0 from J, leaving 7 bases between them. The CDR3 runs to 15 residues. In germline, CDR1 is MNHEY, CDR2 SMNVEV (reference sequence). This CDR3 reads CASSLYGDSNQPQHF. The CDR3 bases are TGTGCCAGCAGTTTATATGGGGATAGCAATCAGCCCCAGCATTTT.

The rearrangement links TRBV11-2 to TRBJ1-2; 8 nucleotides align to TRBD1. From germline, CDR1 is SGHAT and CDR2 FQNNGV. The junction had 7 bases not matched to a gene; V was cut back by 4 bases and J by 3 bases. The CDR3 runs 15 residues. Here the CDR3 reads CASSSSYRGDYGYTF. CDR3 DNA sequence: TGTGCCAGCAGCTCTTCATACAGGGGGGACTATGGCTACACCTTC.

This clone appeared a single time. CDR3 sequence reads: CASSSGGSGRANEQFF. Here the CDR3 DNA reads TGTGCCAGCAGCTCGGGGGGTAGCGGGAGGGCCAATGAGCAGTTCTTC. This sequence joins TRBV7-9 and TRBJ2-1; the match to TRBD2 covers 11 bases. The germline CDR1 and CDR2 sequences are SEHNR and FQNEAQ (reference sequence). This CDR3 region has 16 residues. The J segment lost 6 bases and the V segment lost 4 bases, leaving 8 bases of the junction unmatched.

The chain employs TRBV6-6 and TRBJ2-7; maybe TRBD2 (6 bases). Trimming pared 2 bases from V and 0 bases from J, leaving 11 bases between. CDR1 MNHNY and CDR2 SVGAGI come from the germline V gene (reference sequence). The CDR3 runs 15 residues. In DNA form, the CDR3 reads TGTGCCAGCAGTTACGTGGAGGGGAGCTCCTACGAGCAGTACTTC. This encodes CASSYVEGSSYEQYF.

The gene calls are TRBV11-2 and TRBJ1-3; D is ambiguous. This CDR3 spans 15 amino acids. Looked up from germline, CDR1 is SGHAT and CDR2 is FQNNGV. V was shortened by 3 bases and J by 1 base, with 10 bases between the two germline ends. CDR3 sequence reads: CASSLGSMSGNTIYF. CDR3 in DNA: TGTGCCAGCAGCTTGGGCAGCATGTCTGGAAACACCATATATTTT.

Only one count was recorded for this clone. V is TRBV6-5 and J is TRBJ2-2; TRBD1 aligns across 7 bases. The CDR3 has 14 residues. The V gene end was trimmed by 5 bases and the J gene end by 9 bases; junction bases not matched to a gene: 9. Germline-derived CDR1 and CDR2 are MNHEY and SVGAGI. CDR3 DNA sequence: TGTGCCAGCAGTAACCGACAGGGTCGGAGGGAGCTGTTTTTT. The encoded protein is CASSNRQGRRELFF.

The V gene is TRBV29-1, the J gene TRBJ2-3, with D maybe TRBD2 (5 bases). This CDR3 spans 15 amino acids. The V end lost 4 bases, the J end lost 5 bases, and 19 bases lay between the germline ends. CDR1 and CDR2 (germline): SQVTM, ANQGSEA. The CDR3 nucleotides read TGCAGCGTTGCCCGACGGAATCTAGCAAGAGATACGCAGTATTTT. It encodes CSVARRNLARDTQYF.

The gene calls are TRBV7-8 and TRBJ2-1; 9 bases map to TRBD2. This CDR3 spans 20 amino acids. The germline V gene has CDR1 SGHVS and CDR2 FQNEAQ. The junction had 18 bases not matched to a gene; V was cut back by 6 bases and J by 0 bases. This CDR3 reads CASSVGLRSGGIYSYNEQFF. CDR3 DNA: TGTGCCAGCAGTGTCGGCCTTAGGAGCGGGGGGATATACTCCTACAATGAGCAGTTCTTC.